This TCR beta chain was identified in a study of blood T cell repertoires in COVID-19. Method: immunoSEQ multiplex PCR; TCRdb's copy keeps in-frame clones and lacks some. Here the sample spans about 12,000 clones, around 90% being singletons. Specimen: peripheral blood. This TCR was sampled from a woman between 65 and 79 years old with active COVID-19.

CDR3 nucleotides: TGTGCCAGTACCACGACAGGGGTGACCAACAATGAGCAGTTCTTC. It yields the protein CASTTTGVTNNEQFF. The rearrangement uses TRBV19 and TRBJ2-1; 8 bases fit TRBD1. The germline V gene has CDR1 LNHDA and CDR2 SQIVND (reference sequence). The CDR3 extends over 15 amino acids. The V gene end was trimmed by 7 bases and the J gene end by 5 bases; junction bases not matched to a gene: 10.